Listed here are 32 T cell receptor beta chains from one sample, sequenced in a study of metastatic and nonmetastatic thyroid tumors. Patients had received no treatment of any kind before thyroid surgery. TCRdb reprocessed the PCR reads via MiXCR. This table has some 24,000 clones, 20% to 25% appearing once. Sample: blood. The receptor source for this set is a male donor with papillary thyroid cancer or a benign thyroid nodule (not recorded which). Some clones in this sample may be carry-over from other donors' samples.

The CDR3 sequence: CATGRANEQYF. The CDR3 nucleotides read TGTGCCACCGGGAGGGCCAACGAGCAGTACTTC. The chain is built from TRBV30 and TRBJ2-7, with TRBD2 matching over 8 bases. J gave up 5 bases and V 8 bases, and 5 bases lay outside the gene matches. There are 11 residues in the CDR3. Germline-derived CDR1 and CDR2 are GTSNPN and SVGIG (reference sequence).

In this sample, this clone turned up many times. The chain carries TRBV11-2 and TRBJ1-5; 7 nucleotides line up with TRBD1. Germline CDR1 SGHAT, CDR2 FQNNGV. The CDR3 is 16 residues long. As DNA, the CDR3 is TGTGTCCCAGAGTGGGGACAGAAATATAGCAATCAGCCCCAGCATTTT. Translating it yields CVPEWGQKYSNQPQHF.

The V and J genes are TRBV30 and TRBJ2-3, with TRBD2 matching over 8 bases. Per germline, CDR1 GTSNPN and CDR2 SVGIG (reference sequence). V lost 2 bases to trimming and J lost 3 bases; unmatched junction nucleotides: 1. The CDR3 is 13 residues long. CDR3 DNA sequence: TGTGCCTGGAGTAGCGGGAGAACAGATACGCAGTATTTT. It encodes CAWSSGRTDTQYF.

The CDR3 region has the DNA TGTGCCAGCAGCGTAGGGGGACAGCAATTTTCACCCCTCCACTTT. Amino acid sequence: CASSVGGQQFSPLHF. This chain links TRBV9 with TRBJ1-6, with 7 nucleotides matching TRBD1. This CDR3 has 15 residues. V shed 0 bases and J 9 bases; nucleotides not matched to a gene: 6. CDR1 SGDLS and CDR2 YYNGEE come from the germline V gene.

This clone was observed at least ten times. The CDR3 DNA is TGTGCCAGCAGCCCCATGGGGGGGACAGATACGCAGTATTTT. This gives the protein CASSPMGGTDTQYF. The gene calls are TRBV9 and TRBJ2-3; 7 nucleotides line up with TRBD2. The length of the CDR3 is 14 residues. V dropped 4 bases and J dropped 3; count of bases not matched to a gene: 5. Germline V gene sequence: CDR1 SGDLS, CDR2 YYNGEE. The complete variable domain, with remaining parts taken from reference TRBV9 and TRBJ2-3, reads DSGVTQTPKHLITATGQRVTLRCSPRSGDLSVYWYQQSLDQGLQFLIQYYNGEERAKGNILERFSAQQFPDLHSELNLSSLELGDSALYFCASSPMGGTDTQYFGPGTRLTVL.

The sample holds many counts of this clone. V gene TRBV7-2 combines with J gene TRBJ2-5, with 9 bases matching TRBD2. CDR1 is SGHTA, CDR2 FQGNSA, per germline. The J segment lost 3 bases and the V segment lost 2 bases, leaving 4 bases of the junction unmatched. The CDR3 has 15 amino acids. The CDR3 loop is CASSLSPSGEETQYF. DNA for the CDR3: TGTGCCAGCAGCTTATCCCCTAGCGGGGAAGAGACCCAGTACTTC.

The sample holds many counts of this clone. The V gene is TRBV20-1, the J gene TRBJ1-1, with a tentative D call TRBD1 (6 bases). The CDR3 spans 13 residues. The V end lost 2 bases, the J end lost 8 bases, and 15 bases lay between the germline ends. Germline V gene lookup returns CDR1 DFQATT and CDR2 SNEGSKA (reference sequence). The CDR3 DNA is TGCAGTGCTAGAAAGGACAGCTGGGGGGAAGCTTTCTTT. Its translation is CSARKDSWGEAFF.

The V and J genes are TRBV7-8 and TRBJ2-1; TRBD2 agrees at 7 bases. The V segment lost 6 bases and the J segment 3 bases; nucleotides outside the gene matches: 8. The CDR3 has 15 amino acids. CDR1 SGHVS and CDR2 FQNEAQ come from the germline V gene. The CDR3 nucleotides read TGTGCCAGCAGACCCCTGGGGGACTACTACAATGAGCAGTTCTTC. Amino acids: CASRPLGDYYNEQFF.

This clone is labeled as medium-sized. The rearrangement joins TRBV20-1 to TRBJ1-1; the D gene is possibly TRBD1 (5 bases). V lost 5 bases to trimming and J lost 5 bases, with 21 bases between them. Germline loops: CDR1 DFQATT, CDR2 SNEGSKA (reference sequence). The CDR3 extends over 15 amino acids. The CDR3 here is CSARHIDLEGTEAFF. CDR3 DNA: TGCAGTGCTCGCCACATAGATTTAGAGGGGACTGAAGCTTTCTTT.

This clone has at least ten counts. Sequence at one end of the junction differs from germline and may be a read error. This sequence joins TRBV3-1 and TRBJ2-7; 11 bases line up with TRBD2. The CDR3 sequence is 15 residues long. Germline V gives CDR1 LGHDT, CDR2 YNNKEL (reference sequence). The CDR3 bases are TGTGCCAGCAGCCAAGAAGGGACTAGCGGTTTACGGAAAAACTTC. This translates into CASSQEGTSGLRKNF.

Remarks on this clone: Compared with germline, one end of the junction differs, possibly owing to a read error. The V call is TRBV6-4, the J call TRBJ2-3, with no clear D. Per germline, CDR1 MRHNA and CDR2 SNTAGT. CDR3 length: 13 amino acids. The CDR3 DNA reads TGTGCCAGCGCCCGGTACAGCACATATACGCAGTATTTT. This gives the protein CASARYSTYTQYF.

At least ten counts were recorded for this clone. Being one base from a much bigger clone, this may be a read error. The chain recombines TRBV4-1 with TRBJ2-2, with D possibly being TRBD2 (6 bases). CDR1 and CDR2 from the germline V gene are MGHRA and YSYEKL. The CDR3 spans 15 residues. V lost 4 bases and J 6 bases, leaving 15 bases between the germline ends. The CDR3 sequence: CASSPEVREAGELFF. The CDR3 DNA sequence: TGCGCCAGCAGCCCGGAGGTGCGGGAAGCCGGGGAGCTGTTTTTT.

The chain combines TRBV20-1 with TRBJ2-7, with D possibly matching TRBD1 (5 bases). Trimming pared 6 bases from V and 1 base from J, leaving 19 bases between. Germline V gene sequence: CDR1 DFQATT, CDR2 SNEGSKA (reference sequence). The CDR3 is made up of 15 amino acids. In nucleotides, the CDR3 is TGCAGTGCGAAGGGGCTAGAACAACTATCCTACGAGCAGTACTTC. Translated, it gives CSAKGLEQLSYEQYF.

In its sample, this clone ranks as medium-sized. V usage is TRBV5-1 and J usage is TRBJ1-3, with 7 bases identical to TRBD1. Germline V gene lookup returns CDR1 SGHRS and CDR2 YFSETQ. The CDR3 is 14 amino acids. V lost 4 bases and J lost 2; bases outside the gene matches: 3. CDR3 sequence: CASSMTGTGNTIYF. CDR3 DNA sequence: TGCGCCAGCAGCATGACAGGGACTGGAAACACCATATATTTT. The variable domain in full, completed from reference TRBV5-1 and TRBJ1-3, reads KAGVTQTPRYLIKTRGQQVTLSCSPISGHRSVSWYQQTPGQGLQFLFEYFSETQRNKGNFPGRFSGRQFSNSRSEMNVSTLELGDSALYLCASSMTGTGNTIYFGEGSWLTVV.

There are many counts of this clone. This chain links TRBV5-1 with TRBJ2-5; 7 bases fit TRBD1. CDR3 length: 13 residues. Trimming took 5 bases from V and 5 from J; bases not matched to a gene: 6. Germline CDR1 is SGHRS and CDR2 is YFSETQ. CDR3 loop: CASRRDRAETQYF. CDR3 bases: TGCGCCAGCAGGCGTGACAGGGCGGAGACCCAGTACTTC. Looking up the rest from reference TRBV5-1 and TRBJ2-5 gives the full variable domain: KAGVTQTPRYLIKTRGQQVTLSCSPISGHRSVSWYQQTPGQGLQFLFEYFSETQRNKGNFPGRFSGRQFSNSRSEMNVSTLELGDSALYLCASRRDRAETQYFGPGTRLLVL.

V usage is TRBV5-6 and J usage is TRBJ2-1; D may be TRBD1 (6 bases). There are 15 residues in the CDR3. CDR1 SGHDT and CDR2 YYEEEE come from the germline V gene. The V and J ends lost 0 bases and 9 bases respectively, with 16 bases between them. In DNA form, the CDR3 reads TGTGCCAGCAGCTTGGCGACAGGTCCTATCGGTGAGCAGTTCTTC. It translates to CASSLATGPIGEQFF.

The chain has TRBV7-8 and TRBJ2-3; TRBD2 agrees at 8 bases. Germline assignment: CDR1 SGHVS and CDR2 FQNEAQ. The ends lost 1 base at V and 0 bases at J; junction bases unmatched: 3. The length of the CDR3 is 16 residues. This CDR3 is CASSLEASGSTDTQYF. The CDR3 DNA sequence: TGTGCCAGCAGCTTAGAGGCTAGCGGGAGCACAGATACGCAGTATTTT.

In regard to this clone: One end of the junction fails to match germline, which may point to a read error. The chain links TRBV6-1 to TRBJ2-7; the D is unclear. Germline CDR1 is MNHNS and CDR2 is SASEGT. The CDR3 contains 14 residues. The CDR3 region is CSSSAVHSSYEQYF. CDR3 sequence (DNA): TGTTCCAGCAGTGCGGTACACAGCTCCTACGAGCAGTACTTC.

This clone was counted at least ten times. This sequence joins TRBV7-2 and TRBJ1-5, with D unresolved. The length of the CDR3 is 13 residues. The germline V and J ends were trimmed by 3 bases and 7 bases, with 10 bases remaining between them. The germline V gene has CDR1 SGHTA and CDR2 FQGNSA. For the CDR3, the DNA is TGTGCCAGCAGCTTGTCTCTGGGACAGCCCCAGCATTTT. It encodes CASSLSLGQPQHF.

The sample holds many counts of this clone. The rearrangement uses TRBV7-9 and TRBJ2-2, with D perhaps matching TRBD2 (5 bases). V was cut by 10 bases and J by 1 base, with 13 bases left in between. Germline-derived CDR1 and CDR2 are SEHNR and FQNEAQ (reference sequence). The CDR3 length is 14 residues. As DNA, the CDR3 is TGTGCCACCTATAGACGGGAGAACACCGGGGAGCTGTTTTTT. As protein: CATYRRENTGELFF.

A few counts support this clone. The chain combines TRBV6-1 with TRBJ1-6; 8 bases fit TRBD1. V dropped 5 bases and J dropped 8; count of bases not matched to a gene: 5. Germline CDR1 MNHNS, CDR2 SASEGT. This CDR3 comprises 14 residues. This CDR3 reads CASSFQGADSPLHF. The CDR3 region has the DNA TGTGCCAGCAGTTTCCAGGGGGCGGATTCACCCCTCCACTTT.

This clone has ten or more counts. This chain uses TRBV6-1 with TRBJ2-3; 8 nucleotides match TRBD2. The trim removed 8 bases at V and 4 bases at J, leaving 5 bases unmatched. Germline lookup yields CDR1 MNHNS and CDR2 SASEGT. The CDR3 consists of 13 residues. Here the CDR3 reads CASVGGGADTQYF. The CDR3 nucleotides are TGTGCCAGCGTCGGGGGGGGGGCAGATACGCAGTATTTT.

This clone has at least ten counts. CDR3 protein: CASSQVGDQETQYF. Written as DNA, the CDR3 is TGTGCCAGCAGCCAAGTGGGGGACCAAGAGACCCAGTACTTC. The genes are TRBV4-2 and TRBJ2-5, with D tentatively TRBD1 or TRBD2 (5 bases each). CDR1 is LGHNA and CDR2 is YNFKEQ in the germline V gene. The CDR3 runs 14 residues. Trimming left V 1 base short and J 0 bases short, with 6 bases between.

J is TRBJ2-3 and V is TRBV6-1; a possible D gene is TRBD1 (6 bases). V lost 7 bases to trimming and J lost 4 bases, with 12 bases between them. This CDR3 is built from 13 residues. Germline values: CDR1 MNHNS, CDR2 SASEGT. The chain's CDR3 is CASMDRLADTQYF. Written as DNA, the CDR3 is TGTGCCAGCATGGACAGACTGGCAGATACGCAGTATTTT.

V gene TRBV20-1 combines with J gene TRBJ2-7, with D possibly being TRBD1 (6 bases). The CDR3 covers 14 residues. The germline V gene encodes CDR1 DFQATT and CDR2 SNEGSKA (reference sequence). Trimming removed 6 bases from V and 4 bases from J, with 19 bases in between. DNA for the CDR3: TGCAGTGCCCTAACCAATGGGCAGGGGTACGAGCAGTACTTC. Translating it yields CSALTNGQGYEQYF.

This clone has a count of ten or more. The chain is built from TRBV19 and TRBJ2-1; no definite D call. The CDR3 is 15 amino acids. The V end was cut by 1 base, the J end by 6 bases, with 13 bases between. Germline V CDR1 and CDR2: LNHDA, SQIVND (reference sequence). The CDR3 DNA follows: TGTGCCAGTAGTATAGGGTCTAGGGTGGTCAATGAGCAGTTCTTC. Translation: CASSIGSRVVNEQFF. Full variable domain (outside the CDR3, taken from reference TRBV19 and TRBJ2-1): DGGITQSPKYLFRKEGQNVTLSCEQNLNHDAMYWYRQDPGQGLRLIYYSQIVNDFQKGDIAEGYSVSREKKESFPLTVTSAQKNPTAFYLCASSIGSRVVNEQFFGPGTRLTVL.

The V and J genes are TRBV3-1 and TRBJ2-3, with a possible D match to TRBD2 (5 bases). Germline V gene sequence: CDR1 LGHDT, CDR2 YNNKEL (reference sequence). The CDR3 is 12 amino acids. Trimming took off 2 bases at V and 7 bases at J, with 7 bases between the two ends. CDR3 bases: TGTGCCAGCAGCCAAAGCGGCTATACGCAGTATTTT. It codes for CASSQSGYTQYF.

This clone was counted at least ten times. The chain is built from TRBV7-9 and TRBJ2-1; no clear D. The CDR3 has 15 amino acids. Trimming removed 3 bases at V and 0 bases at J, with 9 bases between. Germline assignment: CDR1 SEHNR and CDR2 FQNEAQ (reference sequence). DNA for the CDR3: TGTGCCAGCAGCTTTAAACGGAGCTCCTACAATGAGCAGTTCTTC. Residues: CASSFKRSSYNEQFF.

The chain has TRBV7-2 and TRBJ2-5, with 12 bases lining up with TRBD2. Germline values: CDR1 SGHTA, CDR2 FQGNSA. The junction had 8 bases not matched to a gene; V was cut back by 4 bases and J by 2 bases. This CDR3 is built from 17 residues. CDR3 coding DNA: TGTGCCAGCAGCTCAGGGGGACTAGCGGGTGCACAAGAGACCCAGTACTTC. It yields the protein CASSSGGLAGAQETQYF.

Points on this clone: One junction end does not reproduce the germline sequence, and a read error may be involved. This chain connects TRBV14 to TRBJ2-7; perhaps TRBD1 as D (6 bases). CDR3 length equals 13 residues. CDR1 and CDR2 from the germline V gene are SGHDN and FVKESK. CDR3 sequence (DNA): TGTGCCGGCAGCCAAGAATACAGGGTCGGGAAGTACTTC. This encodes CAGSQEYRVGKYF.

This clone occurred many times. Possible read error: a much larger clone is one base away. Other DNA variants within this sample encode the same CDR3. This chain links TRBV6-1 with TRBJ1-5, with a weak D call TRBD1 (5 bases). Germline V CDR1 and CDR2: MNHNS, SASEGT. The CDR3 is made up of 16 amino acids. The CDR3 reads CASRLGRPGDNQPQHF. The DNA for the CDR3 is TGTGCCAGCAGGTTGGGGCGTCCGGGTGACAATCAGCCCCAGCACTTT.

Comment on this clone: Since a much larger clone is just one base distant, this may be a read error. The CDR3 does not end in the conserved phenylalanine or tryptophan, so this is likely a read error. The chain carries TRBV11-2 and TRBJ2-1; 14 nucleotides match TRBD2. Trimming removed 5 bases from V and 6 bases from J; junction bases left unmatched: 9. CDR1 SGHAT and CDR2 FQNNGV come from the germline V gene. This CDR3 is 17 amino acids long. The CDR3: CASSPGTSGSPRNEQFL. The CDR3 DNA is TGTGCCAGCAGCCCCGGGACTAGCGGGAGCCCTCGCAATGAGCAGTTCCTC.